The rows below give T cell receptor beta chains drawn from one sample of a study of blood T cell repertoires in COVID-19. Sequencing used immunoSEQ multiplex PCR; TCRdb keeps in-frame clones, though not all of them. The sample holds 100,000 to 120,000 clones; approximately 80% are singletons and the top ten take approximately 17%. The sequenced material came from peripheral blood. The receptors derive from a woman aged 60 to 75 with acute or convalescent COVID-19. CDR3s include the opening cysteine and the closing phenylalanine or tryptophan. The D gene is left open where the match is weak. Some rows have no size entry. The others give once, few or many, or a class for an expanded clone.

D gene,V gene,clone size,J gene,CDR3 protein,CDR3 DNA
NA,TRBV19,NA,TRBJ1-2,CASSIGRNYGYTF,TGTGCCAGTAGTATTGGGAGGAACTATGGCTACACCTTC
NA,TRBV5-1,NA,TRBJ1-2,CASSLNRVGYTF,TGCGCCAGCAGCCTGAACAGGGTTGGCTACACCTTC
TRBD1,TRBV11-3,NA,TRBJ1-2,CASSLVVRGRFFGYTF,TGTGCCAGCAGCTTAGTTGTAAGGGGGCGCTTCTTTGGCTACACCTTC
NA,TRBV2,NA,TRBJ1-5,CASTEESNQPQHF,TGTGCCAGCACCGAGGAGAGCAATCAGCCCCAGCATTTT
NA,TRBV7-9,NA,TRBJ1-1,CASSLALGFGAFF,TGTGCCAGCAGCTTAGCGCTGGGCTTTGGGGCTTTCTTT
TRBD1,TRBV27,few,TRBJ1-6,CASSSQGAGSPLHF,TGTGCCAGCAGTTCCCAGGGGGCTGGTTCACCCCTCCACTTT
NA,TRBV7-9,few,TRBJ2-1,CASSETNVWDNEQFF,TGTGCCAGCAGCGAGACTAACGTTTGGGACAATGAGCAGTTCTTC
NA,TRBV5-1,NA,TRBJ1-2,CASSLLDSTHGYTF,TGCGCCAGCAGCTTACTGGACTCGACTCATGGCTACACCTTC
TRBD1,TRBV2,once,TRBJ1-5,CASSAGTGGGQPQHF,TGTGCCAGCAGTGCAGGGACAGGGGGCGGACAGCCCCAGCATTTT
TRBD1,TRBV9,NA,TRBJ1-2,CASSTPQGAHGYTF,TGTGCCAGCAGCACACCTCAGGGGGCGCATGGCTACACCTTC
NA,TRBV18,NA,TRBJ1-2,CASSPQGVYGYTF,TGTGCCAGCTCACCACAGGGAGTCTATGGCTACACCTTC
TRBD1,TRBV7-3,NA,TRBJ1-5,CASSRRGLGNQPQHF,TGTGCCAGCAGCCGCAGGGGGCTCGGCAATCAGCCCCAGCATTTT
TRBD1,TRBV10-1,many,TRBJ1-2,CASSRTGMEYGYTF,TGCGCCAGCAGCCGGACAGGGATGGAATATGGCTACACCTTC
TRBD1,TRBV7-9,NA,TRBJ2-7,CASSSELGQVYEQYF,TGTGCCAGCAGCTCCGAATTAGGACAGGTGTACGAGCAGTACTTC
NA,TRBV24-1,NA,TRBJ1-5,CATSDFADQPQHF,TGTGCCACCAGTGATTTTGCAGATCAGCCCCAGCATTTT
NA,TRBV6-5,NA,TRBJ1-5,CASSSSQGNQPQHF,TGTGCCAGCAGCTCCTCGCAGGGGAATCAGCCCCAGCATTTT
NA,TRBV9,NA,TRBJ1-2,CASSVAGFGGYTF,TGTGCCAGCAGCGTGGCAGGGTTCGGTGGCTACACCTTC
TRBD1,TRBV4-3,few,TRBJ1-6,CASSLWTGGFSPLHF,TGCGCCAGCAGCCTGTGGACAGGGGGCTTTTCACCCCTCCACTTT